One sample yielded the 5 T cell receptor beta chains listed below, sequenced in a study of T cells expressing NK-cell markers. TCRdb reprocessed the 5' RACE reads and stores each CDR3 protein as one record, lacking DNA. There are 300,000 or so distinct CDR3 sequences in the sample, with around 3.9% held by the top ten. The sample consisted of blood T cells: a sorted CD56 or NKG2C T cell subset, CD4+ or CD8+ T cells, or bulk PBMC T cells (not recorded which). These receptors all come from a woman between 18 and 75 years old in good health.

J is TRBJ1-6 and V is TRBV7-2; the D call from TCRdb, TRBD1, cannot be confirmed without DNA. The CDR3 contains 14 residues. CDR1 and CDR2 (germline): SGHTA, FQGNSA. CDR3 residues: CASSLGTYSSPLHF.

The chain combines TRBV7-2 with TRBJ2-7; the D gene TCRdb calls, TRBD1, cannot be checked with no DNA. The CDR3 runs to 14 residues. Germline lookup yields CDR1 SGHTA and CDR2 FQGNSA. This CDR3 is CASRGQGIPYEQYF. Variable domain in full (rest from reference TRBV7-2 and TRBJ2-7): GAGVSQSPSNKVTEKGKDVELRCDPISGHTALYWYRQSLGQGLEFLIYFQGNSAPDKSGLPSDRFSAERTGGSVSTLTIQRTQQEDSAVYLCASRGQGIPYEQYFGPGTRLTVT.

The V call is TRBV27, the J call TRBJ1-2. CDR1 is MNHEY and CDR2 is SMNVEV in the germline V gene (reference sequence). The CDR3 totals 12 residues. CDR3 in amino acids: CASTTAGYGYTF.

The chain uses TRBV4-2 and TRBJ1-3. Germline V gene lookup returns CDR1 LGHNA and CDR2 YNFKEQ. The CDR3 extends over 15 amino acids. CDR3 region: CASSQENQGRNAIYF.

The rearrangement joins TRBV2 to TRBJ1-5; TCRdb selects TRBD1, and the lack of DNA leaves this call unchecked. Germline CDR1 SNHLY, CDR2 FYNNEI. The CDR3 sequence is 13 residues long. The CDR3 sequence is CASRGGGNQPQHF.